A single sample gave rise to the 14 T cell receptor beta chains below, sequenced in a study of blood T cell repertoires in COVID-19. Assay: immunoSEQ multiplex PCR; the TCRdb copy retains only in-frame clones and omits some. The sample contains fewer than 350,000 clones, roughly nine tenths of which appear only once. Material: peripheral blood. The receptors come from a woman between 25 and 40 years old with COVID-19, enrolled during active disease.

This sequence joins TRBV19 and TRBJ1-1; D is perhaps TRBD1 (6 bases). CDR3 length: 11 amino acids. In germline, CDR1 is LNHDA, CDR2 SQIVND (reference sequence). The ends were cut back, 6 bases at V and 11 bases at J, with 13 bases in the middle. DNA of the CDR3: TGTGCCAGTAGGGCAGAGGGGGAGGCTTTCTTT. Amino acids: CASRAEGEAFF. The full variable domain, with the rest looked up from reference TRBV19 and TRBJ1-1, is DGGITQSPKYLFRKEGQNVTLSCEQNLNHDAMYWYRQDPGQGLRLIYYSQIVNDFQKGDIAEGYSVSREKKESFPLTVTSAQKNPTAFYLCASRAEGEAFFGQGTRLTVV.

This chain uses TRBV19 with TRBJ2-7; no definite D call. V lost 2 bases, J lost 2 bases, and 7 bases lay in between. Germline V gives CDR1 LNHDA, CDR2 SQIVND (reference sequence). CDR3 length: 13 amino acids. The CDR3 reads CASSINPAYEQYF. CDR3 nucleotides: TGTGCCAGTAGTATAAATCCAGCCTACGAGCAGTACTTC.

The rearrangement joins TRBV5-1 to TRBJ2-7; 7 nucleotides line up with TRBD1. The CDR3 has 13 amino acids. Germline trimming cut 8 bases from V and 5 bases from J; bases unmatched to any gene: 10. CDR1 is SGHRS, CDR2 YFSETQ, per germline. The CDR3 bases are TGCGCCAGTGCGGTGGGACAGTCAGACGAGCAGTACTTC. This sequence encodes CASAVGQSDEQYF.

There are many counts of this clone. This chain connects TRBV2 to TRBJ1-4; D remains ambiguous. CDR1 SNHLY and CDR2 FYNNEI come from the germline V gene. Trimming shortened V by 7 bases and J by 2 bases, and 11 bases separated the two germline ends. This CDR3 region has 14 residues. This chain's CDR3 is CASMTGWTNEKLFF. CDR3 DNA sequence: TGTGCCAGCATGACCGGGTGGACTAATGAAAAACTGTTTTTT.

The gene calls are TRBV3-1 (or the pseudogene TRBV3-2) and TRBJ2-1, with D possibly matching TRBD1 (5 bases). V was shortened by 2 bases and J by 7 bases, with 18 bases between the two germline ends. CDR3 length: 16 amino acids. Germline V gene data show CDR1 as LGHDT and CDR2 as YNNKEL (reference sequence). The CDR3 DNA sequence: TGTGCCAGCAGCCAAATGGGGCGGCTGAAGGTGAATGAGCAGTTCTTC. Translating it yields CASSQMGRLKVNEQFF.

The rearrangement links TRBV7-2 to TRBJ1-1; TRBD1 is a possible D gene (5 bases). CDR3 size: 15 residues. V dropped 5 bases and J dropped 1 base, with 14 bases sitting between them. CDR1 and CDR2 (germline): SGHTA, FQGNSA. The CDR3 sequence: CASSPPTEANTEAFF. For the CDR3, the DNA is TGTGCCAGCAGCCCCCCGACAGAAGCGAACACTGAAGCTTTCTTT.

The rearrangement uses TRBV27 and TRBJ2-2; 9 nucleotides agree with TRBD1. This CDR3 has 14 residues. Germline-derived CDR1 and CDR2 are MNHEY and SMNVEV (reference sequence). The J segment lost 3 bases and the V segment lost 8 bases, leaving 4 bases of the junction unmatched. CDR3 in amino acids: CASGTGMDTGELFF. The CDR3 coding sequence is TGTGCCAGCGGGACAGGGATGGACACCGGGGAGCTGTTTTTT.

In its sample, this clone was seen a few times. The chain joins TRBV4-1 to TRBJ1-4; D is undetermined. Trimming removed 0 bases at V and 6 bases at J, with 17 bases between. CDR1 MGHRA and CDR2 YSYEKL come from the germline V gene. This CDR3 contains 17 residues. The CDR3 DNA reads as TGCGCCAGCAGCCAAGATCCGCCGGCCGCCGAGGATGAAAAACTGTTTTTT. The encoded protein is CASSQDPPAAEDEKLFF.

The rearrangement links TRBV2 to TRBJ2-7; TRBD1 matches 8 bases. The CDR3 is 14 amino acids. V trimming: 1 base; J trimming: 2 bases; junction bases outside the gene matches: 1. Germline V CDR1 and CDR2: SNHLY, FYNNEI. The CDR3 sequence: CASSEDRGAYEQYF. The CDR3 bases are TGTGCCAGCAGTGAAGACAGGGGGGCCTACGAGCAGTACTTC.

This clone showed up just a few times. For the CDR3, the DNA is TGTGCCAGCGGTGCGAGCCATCATTACAATGAGCAGTTCTTC. This translates into CASGASHHYNEQFF. The chain combines TRBV11-3 with TRBJ2-1, with no clear D. This CDR3 is 14 amino acids long. Germline V CDR1 and CDR2: SGHNT, YENEEA. The ends were cut back, 8 bases at V and 4 bases at J, with 15 bases in the middle.

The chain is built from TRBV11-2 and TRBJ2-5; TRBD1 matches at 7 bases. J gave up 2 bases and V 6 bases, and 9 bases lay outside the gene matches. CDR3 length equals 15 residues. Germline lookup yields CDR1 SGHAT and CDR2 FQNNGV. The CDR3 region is CASRPPGTAQETQYF. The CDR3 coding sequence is TGTGCCAGCAGGCCTCCCGGGACAGCACAAGAGACCCAGTACTTC.

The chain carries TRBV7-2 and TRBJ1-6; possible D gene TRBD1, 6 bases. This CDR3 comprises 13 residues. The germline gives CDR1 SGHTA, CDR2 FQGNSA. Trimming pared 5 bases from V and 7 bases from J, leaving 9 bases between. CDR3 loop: CASSQDRNSPLHF. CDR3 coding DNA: TGTGCCAGCAGCCAGGACAGAAATTCACCCCTCCACTTT.

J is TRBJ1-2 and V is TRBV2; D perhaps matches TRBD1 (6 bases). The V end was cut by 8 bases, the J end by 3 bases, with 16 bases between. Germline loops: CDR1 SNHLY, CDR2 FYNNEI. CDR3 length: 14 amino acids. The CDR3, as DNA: TGTGCCAGCGGTTTACAGGGAGGGGACTATGGCTACACCTTC. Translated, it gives CASGLQGGDYGYTF.

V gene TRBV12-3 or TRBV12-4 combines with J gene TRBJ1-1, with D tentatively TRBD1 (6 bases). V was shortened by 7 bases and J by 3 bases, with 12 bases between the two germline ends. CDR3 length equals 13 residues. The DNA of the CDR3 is TGTGCCAGCATTAGGGGGGGGTACACTGAAGCTTTCTTT. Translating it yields CASIRGGYTEAFF.